A single sample is the source of the 32 T cell receptor beta chains below, sequenced in a study of blood T cell repertoires in COVID-19. Profiling relied on immunoSEQ multiplex PCR, and the TCRdb table lists in-frame clones only, not all of them. The sample carries some 390,000 clones, about 90% recorded once. The sequencing sample was made of PBMCs or T cells enriched from blood (not recorded which). These receptor sequences come from a woman in her twenties or thirties who had recovered from COVID-19.

The chain employs TRBV2 and TRBJ2-7; a weak D match, TRBD2 (6 bases). Trimming took 9 bases from V and 2 from J, leaving 23 bases between them. CDR3 size: 16 residues. The germline gives CDR1 SNHLY, CDR2 FYNNEI. As DNA, the CDR3 is TGTGCCAGTTCGGGACTCGAAGAGGTAGAAACCTACGAGCAGTACTTC. Residues: CASSGLEEVETYEQYF.

The chain has TRBV10-1 and TRBJ2-1; TRBD2 agrees at 8 bases. The CDR3 totals 14 residues. V lost 6 bases to trimming and J lost 3 bases; unmatched junction nucleotides: 4. Germline values: CDR1 WNHNN, CDR2 SYGVQD (reference sequence). CDR3 in DNA: TGCGCCAGCAGCCCGAGCGGGAGCTACAATGAGCAGTTCTTC. It translates to CASSPSGSYNEQFF.

The chain links TRBV19 to TRBJ1-2; 7 bases fit TRBD1. Germline lookup yields CDR1 LNHDA and CDR2 SQIVND (reference sequence). V lost 4 bases, J lost 6 bases, and 14 bases stayed unmatched. The CDR3 sequence is 16 residues long. CDR3 sequence: CASSRGDRIRMDGYTF. CDR3 sequence (DNA): TGTGCCAGTAGTAGGGGGGACAGAATCCGCATGGATGGCTACACCTTC. Filled out from reference TRBV19 and TRBJ1-2, the complete variable domain reads DGGITQSPKYLFRKEGQNVTLSCEQNLNHDAMYWYRQDPGQGLRLIYYSQIVNDFQKGDIAEGYSVSREKKESFPLTVTSAQKNPTAFYLCASSRGDRIRMDGYTFGSGTRLTVV.

The CDR3 DNA reads as TGTGCCAGCAGTCGGACAGGGGATTCCTACAATGAGCAGTTCTTC. Its protein is CASSRTGDSYNEQFF. The chain is built from TRBV6-5 and TRBJ2-1; 9 bases map to TRBD1. Germline V gene sequence: CDR1 MNHEY, CDR2 SVGAGI. V was clipped by 5 bases and J by 1 base; unmatched bases: 3. There are 15 residues in the CDR3.

This clone was seen a single time. CDR3 sequence reads: CASSPRTSGFNEQFF. The DNA of the CDR3 is TGTGCCAGCAGCCCGAGGACTAGCGGTTTCAATGAGCAGTTCTTC. This chain uses TRBV7-8 with TRBJ2-1, with 10 positions matching TRBD2. J was trimmed by 6 bases and V by 5 bases; bases with no gene match: 7. The CDR3 sequence is 15 residues long. Per the germline V gene, CDR1 is SGHVS and CDR2 is FQNEAQ.

V gene TRBV30 combines with J gene TRBJ2-1, with 10 positions matching TRBD2. Germline lookup yields CDR1 GTSNPN and CDR2 SVGIG (reference sequence). Trimming cost V 0 bases and J 8 bases; bases outside gene matches: 7. The CDR3 length is 15 residues. CDR3 sequence (DNA): TGTGCCTGGAGTGTGACCCGAGCGGGAGGGGATGAGCAGTTCTTC. Its protein product is CAWSVTRAGGDEQFF.

The chain carries TRBV30 and TRBJ1-4; 7 bases line up with TRBD1. J was trimmed by 3 bases and V by 3 bases; bases with no gene match: 10. There are 16 residues in the CDR3. CDR1 GTSNPN and CDR2 SVGIG come from the germline V gene (reference sequence). CDR3 DNA sequence: TGTGCCTGGAGACCTCGACAGGGATACCCTAATGAAAAACTGTTTTTT. Its translation is CAWRPRQGYPNEKLFF. The whole variable domain, filled in from reference TRBV30 and TRBJ1-4, reads SQTIHQWPATLVQPVGSPLSLECTVEGTSNPNLYWYRQAAGRGLQLLFYSVGIGQISSEVPQNLSASRPQDRQFILSSKKLLLSDSGFYLCAWRPRQGYPNEKLFFGSGTQLSVL.

This chain links TRBV11-1 with TRBJ1-1; D ambiguous. The CDR3 contains 15 residues. Germline CDR1 SGHAT, CDR2 FQDESV (reference sequence). The V gene lost 5 bases and the J gene lost 4 bases, with 17 bases spanning the gap. The CDR3, as DNA: TGTGCCAGCAGCCGAACTAATATGCGAGTCACTGAAGCTTTCTTT. Protein: CASSRTNMRVTEAFF.

This clone was seen just once. V usage is TRBV27 and J usage is TRBJ1-2, with 12 bases lining up with TRBD1. The CDR3 extends over 18 amino acids. With 5 bases clipped from V and 1 base from J, the junction kept 11 bases outside the gene matches. Germline V gives CDR1 MNHEY, CDR2 SMNVEV (reference sequence). The CDR3 is CASSLSGTGGLINYGYTF. In nucleotides, the CDR3 is TGTGCCAGCAGTCTCTCCGGGACAGGGGGCTTGATTAACTATGGCTACACCTTC.

V and J are TRBV6-5 and TRBJ1-5, with D unresolved. From germline, CDR1 is MNHEY and CDR2 SVGAGI. The germline V and J ends were trimmed by 6 bases and 6 bases, with 15 bases remaining between them. The CDR3 has 14 residues. In DNA form, the CDR3 reads TGTGCCAGCAGCCGAGACCCAGCGCGTCAGCCCCAGCATTTT. Its protein product is CASSRDPARQPQHF.

This sequence joins TRBV6-5 and TRBJ2-7, with D perhaps TRBD2 (6 bases). The CDR3 contains 14 residues. The germline V gene encodes CDR1 MNHEY and CDR2 SVGAGI. Trimming shortened V by 4 bases and J by 3 bases, and 13 bases separated the two germline ends. This chain's CDR3 is CASSSPGEDYEQYF. CDR3 nucleotides: TGTGCCAGCAGTTCACCGGGAGAAGACTACGAGCAGTACTTC.

V and J are TRBV24-1 and TRBJ2-3; 8 bases match TRBD2. There are 16 residues in the CDR3. CDR1 is KGHDR, CDR2 SFDVKD, per germline. With 3 bases clipped from V and 2 bases from J, the junction kept 6 bases outside the gene matches. The CDR3 here is CATSDASGGYTDTQYF. In DNA form, the CDR3 reads TGTGCCACCAGTGATGCCAGCGGGGGATACACAGATACGCAGTATTTT.

V gene TRBV12-3 or TRBV12-4 combines with J gene TRBJ1-6; 9 bases align to TRBD1. This CDR3 comprises 13 residues. V dropped 10 bases and J dropped 7; count of bases not matched to a gene: 5. The CDR3 here is CATQGASNSPLHF. DNA for the CDR3: TGTGCCACACAGGGGGCTTCGAATTCACCCCTCCACTTT.

The chain's CDR3 is CASSEIGGNQPQHF. The CDR3 DNA follows: TGTGCCAGCAGTGAAATAGGGGGTAATCAGCCCCAGCATTTT. The rearrangement joins TRBV25-1 to TRBJ1-5; tentative D call: TRBD1 (6 bases). Germline CDR1 MGHDK, CDR2 SYGVNS. The CDR3 is 14 amino acids. V lost 2 bases and J 4 bases, leaving 9 bases between the germline ends.

This sequence joins TRBV27 and TRBJ1-2; D perhaps matches TRBD1 (5 bases). CDR1 MNHEY and CDR2 SMNVEV come from the germline V gene (reference sequence). Trimming removed 2 bases at V and 4 bases at J, with 11 bases between. The CDR3 sequence is 14 residues long. DNA of the CDR3: TGTGCCAGCAGTTTAGGGGGGTTTGGCTATGGCTACACCTTC. It is translated as CASSLGGFGYGYTF.

The rearrangement links TRBV19 to TRBJ1-3; D remains ambiguous. Germline loops: CDR1 LNHDA, CDR2 SQIVND (reference sequence). The CDR3 runs to 15 residues. The V and J ends lost 3 bases and 0 bases respectively, with 9 bases between them. In nucleotides, the CDR3 is TGTGCCAGTAGTATCGGACTGCTCTCTGGAAACACCATATATTTT. It yields the protein CASSIGLLSGNTIYF. Drawing the rest from reference TRBV19 and TRBJ1-3, the complete variable domain is DGGITQSPKYLFRKEGQNVTLSCEQNLNHDAMYWYRQDPGQGLRLIYYSQIVNDFQKGDIAEGYSVSREKKESFPLTVTSAQKNPTAFYLCASSIGLLSGNTIYFGEGSWLTVV.

The chain uses TRBV3-1 (or the pseudogene TRBV3-2) and TRBJ2-3; possible D gene TRBD1, 5 bases. Per the germline V gene, CDR1 is LGHDT and CDR2 is YNNKEL (reference sequence). V lost 7 bases and J 4 bases, leaving 15 bases between the germline ends. This CDR3 is built from 14 residues. As DNA, the CDR3 is TGTGCCAGCACCCATCAGACAGTGTCAGATACGCAGTATTTT. It codes for CASTHQTVSDTQYF.

This clone was detected a few times. The V gene is TRBV10-2, the J gene TRBJ2-7; tentatively, D is TRBD2 (6 bases). There are 14 residues in the CDR3. Looked up from germline, CDR1 is WSHSY and CDR2 is SAAADI. Deletions cut 7 bases from V and 6 bases from J, with 19 bases between. CDR3 nucleotide sequence: TGCGCCAGCACCGAGGGGACTCTGGTCTCCGAGCAGTACTTC. Translating it yields CASTEGTLVSEQYF.

The rearrangement links TRBV28 to TRBJ1-1, with D possibly TRBD1 on 6 matching bases. Germline assignment: CDR1 MDHEN and CDR2 SYDVKM. V was trimmed by 7 bases and J by 0 bases, leaving 9 bases between them. The CDR3 sequence is 13 residues long. The CDR3 sequence: CASKGGLNTEAFF. In DNA form, the CDR3 reads TGTGCCAGCAAGGGGGGGCTGAACACTGAAGCTTTCTTT.

The V call is TRBV27, the J call TRBJ1-5; TRBD1 is a possible D gene (5 bases). The CDR3 has 14 amino acids. CDR1 is MNHEY, CDR2 SMNVEV, per germline (reference sequence). Trimming took off 2 bases at V and 5 bases at J, with 10 bases between the two ends. The CDR3 nucleotides are TGTGCCAGCAGTTTAGGGCAGGGATATCAGCCCCAGCATTTT. Residues: CASSLGQGYQPQHF.

The chain employs TRBV9 and TRBJ1-2, with D tentatively TRBD1 (5 bases). The V gene's germline CDR1 is SGDLS and CDR2 YYNGEE. V lost 2 bases and J 4 bases, leaving 12 bases between the germline ends. CDR3 size: 14 residues. This CDR3 is CASSVAGYGYGYTF. CDR3 bases: TGTGCCAGCAGCGTTGCAGGGTATGGCTATGGCTACACCTTC.

The chain couples TRBV2 to TRBJ2-3, with TRBD1 matching over 9 bases. Germline V gene data show CDR1 as SNHLY and CDR2 as FYNNEI. Trimming took 7 bases from V and 7 from J; bases not matched to a gene: 9. This CDR3 spans 14 amino acids. CDR3 in amino acids: CASKEGQGPHTQYF. The CDR3 DNA follows: TGTGCCAGCAAGGAGGGACAGGGACCCCATACGCAGTATTTT.

The rearrangement joins TRBV12-5 to TRBJ1-3; 10 bases are shared with TRBD1. This CDR3 spans 16 amino acids. V shed 4 bases and J 2 bases; nucleotides not matched to a gene: 5. The germline V gene has CDR1 LGHNT and CDR2 FRNRAP. CDR3 bases: TGTGCTAGTGGTTCGGGGACAGGGGTCGCTGGAAACACCATATATTTT. Its protein product is CASGSGTGVAGNTIYF.

The chain recombines TRBV11-3 with TRBJ2-1; 7 positions match TRBD1. CDR1 SGHNT and CDR2 YENEEA come from the germline V gene. V shed 1 base, J shed 4 bases, and the junction held 4 bases outside the gene matches. This CDR3 region has 15 residues. The CDR3: CASSLGAGGYNEQFF. In DNA form, the CDR3 reads TGTGCCAGCAGCTTAGGAGCAGGGGGTTACAATGAGCAGTTCTTC.

CDR3: CASRQGAQETQYF. The CDR3 nucleotides read TGTGCCAGCAGACAGGGGGCGCAGGAGACCCAGTACTTC. The V and J genes are TRBV7-9 and TRBJ2-5; 9 bases are a match to TRBD1. This CDR3 spans 13 amino acids. CDR1 SEHNR and CDR2 FQNEAQ come from the germline V gene (reference sequence). V lost 6 bases, J lost 5 bases, and 4 bases stayed unmatched.

J is TRBJ2-1 and V is TRBV5-6; D gene ambiguous. With 1 base removed from V and 9 bases from J, the gap between germline ends came to 8 bases. The length of the CDR3 is 12 residues. Germline V lookup: CDR1 SGHDT, CDR2 YYEEEE. CDR3 sequence reads: CASSLRLLEQFF. In DNA, the CDR3 is TGTGCCAGCAGCTTGCGTCTTCTTGAGCAGTTCTTC. Looking up the rest from reference TRBV5-6 and TRBJ2-1 gives the full variable domain: DAGVTQSPTHLIKTRGQQVTLRCSPKSGHDTVSWYQQALGQGPQFIFQYYEEEERQRGNFPDRFSGHQFPNYSSELNVNALLLGDSALYLCASSLRLLEQFFGPGTRLTVL.

The DNA for the CDR3 is TGTGCCAGCAGGTACCGGGACAGGGAATCCTACGAGCAGTACTTC. It yields the protein CASRYRDRESYEQYF. This sequence joins TRBV28 and TRBJ2-7, with TRBD1 matching over 9 bases. V was pared by 6 bases and J by 1 base, with 7 bases of the junction left unmatched. Germline V CDR1 and CDR2: MDHEN, SYDVKM. The CDR3 is 15 amino acids.

The rearrangement joins TRBV10-3 to TRBJ1-5; the D is unclear. CDR3 length: 14 residues. The ends were cut back, 2 bases at V and 3 bases at J, with 8 bases in the middle. CDR1 and CDR2 (germline): ENHRY, SYGVKD. CDR3 residues: CAISEGGPNQPQHF. CDR3 DNA sequence: TGTGCCATCAGTGAGGGAGGTCCCAATCAGCCCCAGCATTTT.

The chain links TRBV29-1 to TRBJ1-1, with TRBD1 as a possible D gene (6 bases). CDR1 SQVTM and CDR2 ANQGSEA come from the germline V gene. The CDR3 sequence is 14 residues long. Trimming removed 1 base at V and 0 bases at J, with 9 bases between. In nucleotides, the CDR3 is TGCAGCGTTGAAGGGGAGGGGGTGAACACTGAAGCTTTCTTT. It encodes CSVEGEGVNTEAFF.

V usage is TRBV7-6 and J usage is TRBJ1-5; 7 bases agree with TRBD1. The CDR3 length is 15 residues. Germline V gene data show CDR1 as SGHVS and CDR2 as FNYEAQ. After removal of 5 bases from V and 5 bases from J, the junction contained 9 bases not matched to a gene. CDR3 nucleotide sequence: TGTGCCAGCAGCGAGAACCGGGACAGAGATCAGCCCCAGCATTTT. This codes for CASSENRDRDQPQHF.

The chain is built from TRBV28 and TRBJ2-7; D not resolved. The length of the CDR3 is 14 residues. CDR1 and CDR2 from the germline V gene are MDHEN and SYDVKM. The V gene lost 1 base and the J gene lost 4 bases, with 11 bases spanning the gap. CDR3 nucleotide sequence: TGTGCCAGCAGTTTATTTCACAGCCTATACGAGCAGTACTTC. Its translation is CASSLFHSLYEQYF.

The J gene is TRBJ2-5, the V gene TRBV7-2; 8 positions match TRBD2. CDR1 is SGHTA, CDR2 FQGNSA, per germline. This CDR3 has 13 amino acids. V trimming: 7 bases; J trimming: 0 bases; junction bases outside the gene matches: 1. The CDR3 sequence is CASKRGYQETQYF. CDR3 sequence (DNA): TGTGCCAGCAAGCGGGGGTACCAAGAGACCCAGTACTTC. The variable domain in full, completed from reference TRBV7-2 and TRBJ2-5, reads GAGVSQSPSNKVTEKGKDVELRCDPISGHTALYWYRQSLGQGLEFLIYFQGNSAPDKSGLPSDRFSAERTGGSVSTLTIQRTQQEDSAVYLCASKRGYQETQYFGPGTRLLVL.